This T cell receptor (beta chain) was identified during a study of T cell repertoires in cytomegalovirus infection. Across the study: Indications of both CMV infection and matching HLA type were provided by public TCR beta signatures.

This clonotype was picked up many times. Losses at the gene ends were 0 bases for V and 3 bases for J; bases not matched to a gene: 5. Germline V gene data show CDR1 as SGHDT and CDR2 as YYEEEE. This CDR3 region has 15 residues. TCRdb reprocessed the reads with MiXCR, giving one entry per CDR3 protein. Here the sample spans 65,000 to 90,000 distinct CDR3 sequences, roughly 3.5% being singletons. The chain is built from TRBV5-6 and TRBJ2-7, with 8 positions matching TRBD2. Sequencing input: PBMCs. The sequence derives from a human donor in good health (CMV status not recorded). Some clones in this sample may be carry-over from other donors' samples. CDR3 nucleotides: TGTGCCAGCAGCTTGGCGCCAGCGGGGGTCTACGAGCAGTACTTC. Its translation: CASSLAPAGVYEQYF.